This TCR beta chain was obtained from a study of T cell responses to AZD1222 COVID-19 vaccine. Findings of the study overall: Repertoires were sampled only after the peak T cell response.

The CDR3 runs to 13 residues. The V end lost 4 bases, the J end lost 5 bases, and 10 bases lay between the germline ends. Only in-frame clones appear in the TCRdb table, and some are missing; sequencing was by immunoSEQ multiplex PCR. The sample holds some 200,000 clones, 85% to 90% seen once. With respect to this clone: Its antigen remains unidentified.

This clonotype was obtained from an adult who received the AZD1222 COVID-19 vaccine. The specimen was peripheral blood, collected 28 days after the second AZD1222 dose. V and J are TRBV12-3 or TRBV12-4 and TRBJ2-3; D not certain. CDR3 residues: CASSSSRVDTQYF. Written as DNA, the CDR3 is TGTGCCAGCAGTTCAAGTCGTGTAGATACGCAGTATTTT.